The rows below give T cell receptor beta chains drawn from one sample of a study of radiotherapy plus CTLA-4 blockade in lung cancer. Repertoires were generated with immunoSEQ multiplex PCR, while TCRdb's copy carries only in-frame clones and drops some. The data contain approximately 89,000 clones, 78% of them singletons. Sequenced material: peripheral blood, taken from a patient treated with radiotherapy plus ipilimumab. These TCRs come from a human donor with non-small cell lung cancer who had a partial response to radiotherapy plus ipilimumab. Some clones in this sample may be carry-over from other donors' samples. CDR3s include the opening cysteine and the closing phenylalanine or tryptophan. A D gene is named only where the DNA matches it firmly. Not all rows give a size; the values are once, few, many and, for expanded clones, a class.

clone size	D gene	V gene	J gene	CDR3 protein	CDR3 DNA
.	TRBD2	TRBV7-8	TRBJ2-1	CASSRLAGYNEQFF	TGTGCCAGCTCAAGACTAGCGGGGTACAATGAGCAGTTCTTC
.	.	TRBV19	TRBJ1-5	CASSAGGNQPQHF	TGTGCCAGCAGTGCAGGGGGCAATCAGCCCCAGCATTTT
.	.	TRBV5-6	TRBJ1-1	CASSLEGRVTRTEAFF	TGTGCCAGCAGCTTGGAAGGCAGGGTGACCCGCACTGAAGCTTTCTTT
few	.	TRBV4-1	TRBJ1-2	CASSQERPGLAGYTF	TGCGCCAGCAGCCAAGAGCGCCCGGGTTTAGCTGGCTACACCTTC
.	.	TRBV29-1	TRBJ2-1	CSGGGPRAYNEQFF	TGCAGCGGAGGAGGCCCCCGGGCGTACAATGAGCAGTTCTTC
few	TRBD2	TRBV2	TRBJ2-2	CAIPTSGSAGTGELFF	TGTGCCATCCCGACTAGCGGGAGTGCTGGCACCGGGGAGCTGTTTTTT
.	TRBD1	TRBV7-6	TRBJ1-1	CASSRGPTNTEAFF	TGTGCCAGCAGCAGGGGGCCGACGAACACTGAAGCTTTCTTT
.	.	TRBV18	TRBJ2-3	CASSPEFNTDTQYF	TGTGCCAGCTCACCGGAGTTTAACACAGATACGCAGTATTTT
once	.	TRBV6-5	TRBJ1-5	CASSYRGSNQPQHF	TGTGCCAGCAGTTACAGGGGAAGCAATCAGCCCCAGCATTTT
.	TRBD1	TRBV7-2	TRBJ1-2	CASHRDRGDYGYTF	TGTGCCAGCCACAGGGACAGGGGGGACTATGGCTACACCTTC
few	.	TRBV10-3	TRBJ1-2	CAIKGNGYTF	TGTGCCATCAAGGGGAATGGCTACACCTTC
.	TRBD2	TRBV6-1	TRBJ2-7	CASSAGTRGSYEQYF	TGTGCCAGCAGCGCCGGGACTAGGGGCTCCTACGAGCAGTACTTC
.	TRBD1	TRBV4-2	TRBJ2-5	CASNTHRGSQEAQYF	TGTGCCAGCAACACCCACAGGGGAAGCCAAGAGGCCCAGTACTTC
.	TRBD2	TRBV5-1	TRBJ2-5	CASSFASGEPQETQYF	TGCGCCAGCAGCTTTGCTAGCGGGGAACCCCAAGAGACCCAGTACTTC
.	TRBD2	TRBV7-6	TRBJ2-1	CASSLEVASGANEQFF	TGTGCCAGCAGCCTTGAAGTAGCTAGCGGAGCCAATGAGCAGTTCTTC
.	TRBD1	TRBV7-3	TRBJ2-3	CASSTGQGISSTDTQYF	TGTGCCAGCAGCACAGGACAGGGTATTAGTAGCACAGATACGCAGTATTTT
.	TRBD2	TRBV28	TRBJ2-4	CASSPGGRNKNIQYF	TGTGCCAGCAGCCCGGGGGGGAGAAACAAAAACATTCAGTACTTC
.	TRBD2	TRBV19	TRBJ2-3	CASSNPSGGTYTDTQYF	TGTGCCAGTAGTAACCCTAGCGGGGGAACCTACACAGATACGCAGTATTTT
.	TRBD2	TRBV5-1	TRBJ2-1	CASSGGLSMTEQFF	TGCGCCAGCAGCGGGGGACTATCCATGACTGAGCAGTTCTTC
.	TRBD2	TRBV10-2	TRBJ2-3	CASSGWDPAGGTQYF	TGCGCCAGCAGTGGGTGGGACCCCGCGGGGGGAACGCAGTATTTT
.	TRBD1	TRBV19	TRBJ2-3	CASSNRGRTDTQYF	TGTGCCAGTAGTAACAGGGGTAGGACAGATACGCAGTATTTT
.	.	TRBV7-9	TRBJ2-3	CASSSAVAGTDTQYF	TGTGCCAGCAGCTCCGCGGTAGCGGGCACAGATACGCAGTATTTT
.	.	TRBV2	TRBJ1-1	CASSPDAGFTEAFF	TGTGCCAGCAGCCCTGACGCGGGGTTCACTGAAGCTTTCTTT